This T cell receptor beta chain was documented in a study of cytomegalovirus exposure and HLA in healthy donors. Study at large: Most donors, 81% of 350 to 450 genotyped, fell in the Caucasian-associated ancestry cluster. General study findings and limits: In vitro experiments confirmed that three CMV-associated chains were specific for CMV antigens. Highest at DRB1 and lowest at HLA-C, TCR association rates differed among HLA loci in a later analysis.

Remarks on this clone: Its antigen is not identified.

V shed 5 bases and J shed 1 base, with 13 bases lying between them. The CDR3 runs to 15 residues. The germline CDR1 and CDR2 sequences are SGHRS and YFSETQ. Amplification used 60 Vbeta primers and 13 Jbeta primers. Produced via immunoSEQ multiplex PCR; TCRdb's table is partial and in-frame only. The sample contains about 160,000 clones, about 86% of which appear only once. The sequence was obtained from a woman aged 18 to 35 in good health and CMV-seronegative. V gene TRBV5-1 combines with J gene TRBJ1-3, with D maybe TRBD1 (6 bases). The specimen was PBMCs. The CDR3 DNA reads TGCGCCAGCAGACAGGGACGGGCGTCTGGAAACACCATATATTTT. Residues: CASRQGRASGNTIYF.